This TCR beta chain came from a study of long-term antiretroviral therapy in people with HIV. Each donor provided at least one pre-ART PBMC sample and at least two post-ART PBMC samples. Looked up from germline, CDR1 is SGHTA and CDR2 is FQGNSA. V gave up 2 bases and J gave up 4 bases, with 8 bases separating them. This CDR3 comprises 13 residues. Run at survey level, the immunoSEQ assay was version v3.0. Assay: immunoSEQ multiplex PCR; the TCRdb copy retains only in-frame clones and omits some. The top ten hold 9.3% of the sample, which has 26,000 or so clones, roughly 78% seen once. The receptor comes from a young man with HIV. The sequences come from unsorted PBMCs, collected 1.5 years before starting antiretroviral therapy. The rearrangement uses TRBV7-2 and TRBJ2-5; D ambiguous. CDR3 in amino acids: CASSLQTRETQYF. CDR3 in DNA: TGTGCCAGCAGCTTACAGACCAGAGAGACCCAGTACTTC.